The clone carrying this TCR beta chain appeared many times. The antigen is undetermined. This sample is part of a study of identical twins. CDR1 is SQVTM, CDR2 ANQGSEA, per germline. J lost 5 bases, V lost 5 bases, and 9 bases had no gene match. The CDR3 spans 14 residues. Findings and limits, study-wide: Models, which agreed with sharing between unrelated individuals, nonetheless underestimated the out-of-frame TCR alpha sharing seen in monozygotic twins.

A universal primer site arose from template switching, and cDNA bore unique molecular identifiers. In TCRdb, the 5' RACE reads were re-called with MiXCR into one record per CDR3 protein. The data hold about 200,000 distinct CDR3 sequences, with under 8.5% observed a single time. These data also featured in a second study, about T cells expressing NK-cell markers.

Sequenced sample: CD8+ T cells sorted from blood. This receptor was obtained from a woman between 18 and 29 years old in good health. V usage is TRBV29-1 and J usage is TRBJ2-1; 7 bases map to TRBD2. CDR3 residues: CSVLSWGGDNEQFF. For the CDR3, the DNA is TGCAGCGTTCTCTCTTGGGGAGGGGACAATGAGCAGTTCTTC.